This TCR beta chain is from a study of tumor and adjacent non-tumor tissue in lung cancer. Study-level background: Histology: eleven to twelve adenocarcinoma, a couple of squamous cell carcinoma, 1 small cell lung cancer.

Of note for this clonotype: Antigen specificity is unknown.

Points from the study as a whole: Significantly higher TCR diversity was found in tumor than normal lung. Normal lung showed higher cumulative top 100 clone frequency than tumor.

CDR3 size: 12 residues. Germline V gene data show CDR1 as SQVTM and CDR2 as ANQGSEA. Three rounds of nested PCR, following a modified ARM-PCR protocol, produced the TCRbeta library. Using its own MiXCR run on the multiplex PCR reads, TCRdb lists one record per CDR3 protein. Here the sample spans about 100,000 distinct CDR3 sequences, about 62% being singletons. The template was RNA from unsorted bulk tissue. More than 3 cm separated this lung sample from the edge of the tumor. The sample taken for sequencing was distant non-tumor lung tissue. V is TRBV29-1 and J is TRBJ2-7; 8 bases fit TRBD1. The clonotype originates from a man in his thirties or forties with non-small cell lung cancer. The CDR3 loop reads CNTAGQADEQYF. The CDR3 DNA follows: TGCAACACGGCGGGACAGGCCGACGAGCAGTACTTC.